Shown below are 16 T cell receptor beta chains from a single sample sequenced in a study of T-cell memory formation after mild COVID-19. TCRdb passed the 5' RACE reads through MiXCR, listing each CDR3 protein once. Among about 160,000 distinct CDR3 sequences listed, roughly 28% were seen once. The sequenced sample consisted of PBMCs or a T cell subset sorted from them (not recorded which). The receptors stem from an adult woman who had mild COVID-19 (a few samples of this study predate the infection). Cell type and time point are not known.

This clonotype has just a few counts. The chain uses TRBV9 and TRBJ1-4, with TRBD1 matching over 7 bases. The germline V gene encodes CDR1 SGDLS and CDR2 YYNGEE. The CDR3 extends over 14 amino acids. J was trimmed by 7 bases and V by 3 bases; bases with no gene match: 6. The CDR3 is CASSETGLFEKLFF. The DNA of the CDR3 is TGTGCCAGCAGCGAGACAGGGCTTTTTGAAAAACTGTTTTTT.

The CDR3, as DNA: TGTGCCAGCAGCTTTTGGGGAGGCGGGAGAACCGGGGAGCTGTTTTTT. Its protein is CASSFWGGGRTGELFF. The rearrangement links TRBV11-2 to TRBJ2-2; 7 positions match TRBD2. The V segment lost 3 bases and the J segment 5 bases; nucleotides outside the gene matches: 9. There are 16 residues in the CDR3. From germline, CDR1 is SGHAT and CDR2 FQNNGV. Filled out from reference TRBV11-2 and TRBJ2-2, the complete variable domain reads EAGVAQSPRYKIIEKRQSVAFWCNPISGHATLYWYQQILGQGPKLLIQFQNNGVVDDSQLPKDRFSAERLKGVDSTLKIQPAKLEDSAVYLCASSFWGGGRTGELFFGEGSRLTVL.

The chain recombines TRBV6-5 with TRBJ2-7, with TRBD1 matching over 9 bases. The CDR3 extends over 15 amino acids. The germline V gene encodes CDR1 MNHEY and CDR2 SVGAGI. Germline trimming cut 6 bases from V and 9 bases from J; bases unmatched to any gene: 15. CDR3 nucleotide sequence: TGTGCCAGCAGCCCTACCGGGACAGGGTCTTCGGGGCAGTACTTC. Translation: CASSPTGTGSSGQYF.

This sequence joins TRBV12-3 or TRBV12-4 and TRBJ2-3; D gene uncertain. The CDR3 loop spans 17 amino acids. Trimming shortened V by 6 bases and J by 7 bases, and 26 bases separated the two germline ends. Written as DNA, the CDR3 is TGTGCCAGCAGCCAAATAGGGTACTCCCCCGTTACTAATACGCAGTATTTT. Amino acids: CASSQIGYSPVTNTQYF.

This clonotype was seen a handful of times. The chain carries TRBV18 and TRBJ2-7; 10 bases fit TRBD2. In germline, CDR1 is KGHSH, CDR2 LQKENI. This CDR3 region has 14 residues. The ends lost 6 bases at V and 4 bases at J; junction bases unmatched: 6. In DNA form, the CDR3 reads TGTGCCAGCTCCCCCGGGACTAGCGTATACGAGCAGTACTTC. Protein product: CASSPGTSVYEQYF.

CDR3 nucleotides: TGTGCCAGCACCGTGACAGGGTACACTGAAGCTTTCTTT. Translation: CASTVTGYTEAFF. The chain has TRBV11-2 and TRBJ1-1, with 7 bases aligning to TRBD1. This CDR3 has 13 amino acids. The J segment lost 3 bases and the V segment lost 7 bases, leaving 5 bases of the junction unmatched. CDR1 and CDR2 from the germline V gene are SGHAT and FQNNGV.

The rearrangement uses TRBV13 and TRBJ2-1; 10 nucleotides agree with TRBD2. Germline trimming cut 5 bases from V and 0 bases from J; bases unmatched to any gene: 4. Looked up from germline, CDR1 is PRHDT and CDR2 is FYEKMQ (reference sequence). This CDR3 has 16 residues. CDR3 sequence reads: CASSNPSGSSYNEQFF. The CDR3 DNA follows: TGTGCCAGCAGCAACCCTAGCGGGAGCTCCTACAATGAGCAGTTCTTC.

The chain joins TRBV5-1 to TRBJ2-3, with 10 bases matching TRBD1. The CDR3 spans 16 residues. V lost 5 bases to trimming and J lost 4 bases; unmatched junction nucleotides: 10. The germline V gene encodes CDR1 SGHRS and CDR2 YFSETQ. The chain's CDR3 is CASRGTGAPVADTQYF. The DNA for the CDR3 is TGCGCCAGCAGAGGGACAGGGGCGCCGGTCGCAGATACGCAGTATTTT.

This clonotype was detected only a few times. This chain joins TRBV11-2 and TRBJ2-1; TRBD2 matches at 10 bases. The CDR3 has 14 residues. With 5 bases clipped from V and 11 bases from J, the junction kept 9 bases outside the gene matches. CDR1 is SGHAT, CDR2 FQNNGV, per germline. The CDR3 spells CASSKTSGDAQQFF. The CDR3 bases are TGTGCCAGCAGCAAAACTAGCGGGGACGCTCAGCAGTTCTTC.

CDR3 region: CSASRENQPQHF. CDR3 sequence (DNA): TGCAGTGCTAGCAGAGAGAATCAGCCCCAGCATTTT. The chain links TRBV20-1 to TRBJ1-5; D gene uncertain. CDR3 size: 12 residues. V was shortened by 3 bases and J by 4 bases, with 7 bases between the two germline ends. Germline lookup yields CDR1 DFQATT and CDR2 SNEGSKA (reference sequence).

This chain's CDR3 is CATSDGQGYEQYF. CDR3 DNA sequence: TGTGCCACCAGTGATGGACAGGGATACGAGCAGTACTTC. The chain has TRBV24-1 and TRBJ2-7; 8 bases fit TRBD1. Germline values: CDR1 KGHDR, CDR2 SFDVKD. The CDR3 loop spans 13 amino acids. The trim removed 3 bases at V and 4 bases at J, leaving 1 base unmatched.

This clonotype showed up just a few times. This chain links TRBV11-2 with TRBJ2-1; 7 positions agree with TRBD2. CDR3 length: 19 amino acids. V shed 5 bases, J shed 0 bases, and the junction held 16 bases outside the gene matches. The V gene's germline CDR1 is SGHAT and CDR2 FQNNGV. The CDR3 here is CASSGMASGVGGSYNEQFF. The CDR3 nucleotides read TGTGCCAGCAGCGGGATGGCAAGCGGGGTGGGGGGCTCCTACAATGAGCAGTTCTTC.

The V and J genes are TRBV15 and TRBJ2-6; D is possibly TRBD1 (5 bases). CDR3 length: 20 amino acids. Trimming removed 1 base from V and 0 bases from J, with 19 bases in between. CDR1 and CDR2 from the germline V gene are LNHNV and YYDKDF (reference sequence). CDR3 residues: CATSRAEAGRASSGANVLTF. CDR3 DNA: TGTGCCACCAGCAGAGCCGAGGCTGGCAGGGCGAGCTCTGGGGCCAACGTCCTGACTTTC. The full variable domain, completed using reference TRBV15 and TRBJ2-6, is DAMVIQNPRYQVTQFGKPVTLSCSQTLNHNVMYWYQQKSSQAPKLLFHYYDKDFNNEADTPDNFQSRRPNTSFCFLDIRSPGLGDTAMYLCATSRAEAGRASSGANVLTFGAGSRLTVL.

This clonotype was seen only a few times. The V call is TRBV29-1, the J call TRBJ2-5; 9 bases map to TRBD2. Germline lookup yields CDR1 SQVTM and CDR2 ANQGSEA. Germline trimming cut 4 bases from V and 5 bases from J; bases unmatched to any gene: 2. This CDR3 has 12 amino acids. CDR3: CSVVSGRETQYF. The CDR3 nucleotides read TGCAGCGTTGTCAGCGGGAGGGAGACCCAGTACTTC. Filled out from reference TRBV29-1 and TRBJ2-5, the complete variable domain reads SAVISQKPSRDICQRGTSLTIQCQVDSQVTMMFWYRQQPGQSLTLIATANQGSEATYESGFVIDKFPISRPNLTFSTLTVSNMSPEDSSIYLCSVVSGRETQYFGPGTRLLVL.

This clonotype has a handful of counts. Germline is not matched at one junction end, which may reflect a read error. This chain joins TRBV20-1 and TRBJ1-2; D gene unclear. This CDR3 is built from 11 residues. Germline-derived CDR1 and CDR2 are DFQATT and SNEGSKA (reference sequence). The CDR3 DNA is TGCAGTGCTAGAGAAAATGGAGGGCGGAACTTC. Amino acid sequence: CSARENGGRNF.

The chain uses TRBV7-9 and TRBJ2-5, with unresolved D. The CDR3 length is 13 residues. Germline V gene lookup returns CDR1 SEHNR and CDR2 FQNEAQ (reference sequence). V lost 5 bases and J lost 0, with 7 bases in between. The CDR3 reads CASSNTYQETQYF. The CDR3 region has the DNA TGTGCCAGCAGCAATACGTACCAAGAGACCCAGTACTTC.